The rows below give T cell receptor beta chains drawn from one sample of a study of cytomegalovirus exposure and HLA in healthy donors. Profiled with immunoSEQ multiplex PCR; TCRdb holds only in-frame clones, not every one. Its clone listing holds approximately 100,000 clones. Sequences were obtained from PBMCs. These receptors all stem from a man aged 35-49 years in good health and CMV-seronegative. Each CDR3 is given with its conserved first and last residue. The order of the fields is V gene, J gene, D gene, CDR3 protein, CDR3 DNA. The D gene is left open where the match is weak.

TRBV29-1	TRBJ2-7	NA	CSVGSGISYEQYF	TGCAGCGTTGGATCAGGGATCTCCTACGAGCAGTACTTC
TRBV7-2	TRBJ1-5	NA	CASSLSGTVSNQPQHF	TGTGCCAGCAGCTTAAGTGGAACAGTTAGCAATCAGCCCCAGCATTTT
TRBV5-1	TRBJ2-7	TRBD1	CASSPDGTAPYEQYF	TGCGCCAGCAGCCCCGACGGGACAGCACCCTACGAGCAGTACTTC
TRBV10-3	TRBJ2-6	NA	CAISSNTGGGANVLTF	TGTGCCATCAGCTCCAACACCGGGGGTGGGGCCAACGTCCTGACTTTC
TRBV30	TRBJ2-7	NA	CAWSVGGAGEQYF	TGTGCCTGGAGTGTTGGCGGGGCAGGCGAGCAGTACTTC
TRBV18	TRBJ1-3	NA	CASSPPSSGGSGNTIYF	TGTGCCAGCTCACCTCCCTCTTCCGGCGGCTCTGGAAACACCATATATTTT
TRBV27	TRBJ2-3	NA	CASSISRPDTQYF	TGTGCCAGCAGTATTTCGCGGCCAGATACGCAGTATTTT
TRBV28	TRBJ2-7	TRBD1	CASSLGNRGEQYF	TGTGCCAGCAGTTTAGGGAACAGGGGAGAGCAGTACTTC
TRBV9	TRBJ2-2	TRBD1	CASSSPTGGLSGELFF	TGTGCCAGCAGCTCCCCGACAGGGGGCCTATCCGGGGAGCTGTTTTTT
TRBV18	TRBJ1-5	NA	CASSPGGNQPQHF	TGTGCCAGCTCACCAGGGGGGAATCAGCCCCAGCATTTT
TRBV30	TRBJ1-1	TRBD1	CAWSERQGMATEAFF	TGTGCCTGGAGTGAGAGACAGGGGATGGCCACTGAAGCTTTCTTT
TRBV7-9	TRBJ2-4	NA	CASSPLGLRYKNIQYF	TGTGCCAGCAGTCCACTGGGCTTGCGTTACAAAAACATTCAGTACTTC
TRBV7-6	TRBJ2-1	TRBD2	CASSPLLVAGGDNEQFF	TGTGCCAGCAGCCCCCTCTTGGTAGCGGGAGGTGACAATGAGCAGTTCTTC
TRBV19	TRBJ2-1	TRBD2	CASSRRAGVDEQFF	TGTGCCAGTAGTCGACGGGCGGGAGTAGATGAGCAGTTCTTC
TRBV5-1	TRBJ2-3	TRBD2	CASSLAGVTTDTQYF	TGCGCCAGCAGCCTAGCGGGAGTTACCACAGATACGCAGTATTTT
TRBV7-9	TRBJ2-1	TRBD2	CASSLGGTSGNEQFF	TGTGCCAGCAGCTTAGGAGGGACTAGCGGCAATGAGCAGTTCTTC
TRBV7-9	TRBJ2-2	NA	CASSLEGTDTGELFF	TGTGCCAGCAGCCTAGAAGGGACTGACACCGGGGAGCTGTTTTTT
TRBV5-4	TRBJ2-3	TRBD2	CASSSGLVITDTQYF	TGTGCCAGCAGCTCGGGACTAGTCATCACAGATACGCAGTATTTT
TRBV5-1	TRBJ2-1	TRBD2	CASTVDGGGGWFF	TGCGCCAGCACGGTTGATGGCGGGGGAGGTTGGTTCTTC
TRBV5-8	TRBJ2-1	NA	CASSPNRDNEQFF	TGTGCCAGCAGCCCGAACAGGGACAATGAGCAGTTCTTC
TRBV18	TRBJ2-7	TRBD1	CASSPPNGQGYEQYF	TGTGCCAGCTCACCACCAAACGGACAGGGATACGAGCAGTACTTC
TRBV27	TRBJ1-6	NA	CASSLGGDSPLHF	TGTGCCAGCAGTTTAGGGGGGGACTCACCCCTCCACTTT
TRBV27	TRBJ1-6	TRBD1	CASRQTGNVGSLHF	TGTGCCAGCAGGCAGACAGGGAACGTTGGATCCCTCCACTTT
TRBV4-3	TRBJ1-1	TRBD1	CASSLTGVGTEAFF	TGCGCCAGCAGCCTTACAGGGGTGGGCACTGAAGCTTTCTTT
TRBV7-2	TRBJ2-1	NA	CASSLEIGGNEQFF	TGTGCCAGCAGCTTAGAAATAGGCGGCAATGAGCAGTTCTTC
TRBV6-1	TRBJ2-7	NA	CASSELYAYEQYF	TGTGCCAGCAGTGAGCTATATGCGTACGAGCAGTACTTC